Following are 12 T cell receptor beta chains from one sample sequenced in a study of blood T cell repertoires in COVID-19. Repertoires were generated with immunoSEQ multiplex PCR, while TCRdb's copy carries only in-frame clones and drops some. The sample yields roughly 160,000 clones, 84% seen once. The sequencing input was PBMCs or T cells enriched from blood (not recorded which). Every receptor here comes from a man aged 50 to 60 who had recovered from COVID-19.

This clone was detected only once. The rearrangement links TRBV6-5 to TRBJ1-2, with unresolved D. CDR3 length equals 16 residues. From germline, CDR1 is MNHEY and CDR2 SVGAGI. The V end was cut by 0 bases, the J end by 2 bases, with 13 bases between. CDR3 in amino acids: CASSYSGPHGNYGYTF. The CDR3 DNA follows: TGTGCCAGCAGTTACTCGGGTCCCCACGGGAACTATGGCTACACCTTC.

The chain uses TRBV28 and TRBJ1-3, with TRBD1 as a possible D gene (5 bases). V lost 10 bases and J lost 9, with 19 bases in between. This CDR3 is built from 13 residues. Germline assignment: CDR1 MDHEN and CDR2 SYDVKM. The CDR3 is CATTRGAFSTIYF. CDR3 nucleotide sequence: TGTGCCACCACCCGTGGGGCATTCAGCACCATATATTTT.

In DNA, the CDR3 is TGTGCCAGCAGCCTATGGGCAGACACGACTGAAGCTTTCTTT. Encoded protein: CASSLWADTTEAFF. The V gene is TRBV5-5, the J gene TRBJ1-1; D gene unclear. Germline V gene data show CDR1 as SGHKS and CDR2 as YYEKEE (reference sequence). The CDR3 length is 14 residues. V was trimmed by 4 bases and J by 5 bases, leaving 15 bases between them.

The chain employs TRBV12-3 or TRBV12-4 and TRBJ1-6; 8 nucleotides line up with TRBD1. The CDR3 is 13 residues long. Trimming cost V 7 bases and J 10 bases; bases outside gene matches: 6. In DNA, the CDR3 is TGTGCCAGCACCTCAGGGGGCAGCTCACCCCTCCACTTT. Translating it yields CASTSGGSSPLHF.

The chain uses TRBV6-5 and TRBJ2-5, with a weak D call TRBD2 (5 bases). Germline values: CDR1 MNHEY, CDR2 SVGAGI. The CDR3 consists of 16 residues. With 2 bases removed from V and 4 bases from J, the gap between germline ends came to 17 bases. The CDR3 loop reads CASSYAGRRRPETQYF. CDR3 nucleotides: TGTGCCAGCAGTTACGCGGGCAGGAGGCGGCCAGAGACCCAGTACTTC.

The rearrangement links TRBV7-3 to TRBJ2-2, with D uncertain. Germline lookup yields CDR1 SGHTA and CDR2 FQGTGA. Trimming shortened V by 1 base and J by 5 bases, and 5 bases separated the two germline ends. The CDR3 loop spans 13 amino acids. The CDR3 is CASSLSGTGELFF. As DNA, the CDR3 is TGTGCCAGCAGCTTAAGCGGTACCGGGGAGCTGTTTTTT.

The CDR3 spells CAWDRASGNTIYF. The DNA of the CDR3 is TGTGCCTGGGACAGGGCGTCTGGAAACACCATATATTTT. The chain employs TRBV30 and TRBJ1-3; the match to TRBD1 covers 7 bases. The CDR3 is 13 residues long. Germline V gene lookup returns CDR1 GTSNPN and CDR2 SVGIG (reference sequence). Germline trimming cut 5 bases from V and 1 base from J; bases unmatched to any gene: 2.

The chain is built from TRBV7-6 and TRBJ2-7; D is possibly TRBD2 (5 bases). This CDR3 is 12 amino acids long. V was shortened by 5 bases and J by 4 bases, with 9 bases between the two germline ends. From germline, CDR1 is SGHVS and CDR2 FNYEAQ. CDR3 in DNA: TGTGCCAGCAGCCCTCGGGGATACGAGCAGTACTTC. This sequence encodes CASSPRGYEQYF.

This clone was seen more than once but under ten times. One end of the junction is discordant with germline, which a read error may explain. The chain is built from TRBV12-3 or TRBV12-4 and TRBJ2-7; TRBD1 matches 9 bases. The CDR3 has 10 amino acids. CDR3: CASSGTGRSF. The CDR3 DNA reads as TGTGCCAGCAGTGGGACAGGGCGGTCCTTC.

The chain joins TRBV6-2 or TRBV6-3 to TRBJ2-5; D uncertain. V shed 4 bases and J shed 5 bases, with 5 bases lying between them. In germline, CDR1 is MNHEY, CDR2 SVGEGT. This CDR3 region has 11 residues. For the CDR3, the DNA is TGTGCCAGCAGTTTGGCCGAGACCCAGTACTTC. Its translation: CASSLAETQYF.

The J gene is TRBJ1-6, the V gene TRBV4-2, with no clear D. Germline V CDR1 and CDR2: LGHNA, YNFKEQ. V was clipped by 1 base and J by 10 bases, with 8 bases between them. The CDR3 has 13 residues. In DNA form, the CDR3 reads TGTGCCAGCAGCCAAGGGGGAGCCTCACCCCTCCACTTT. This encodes CASSQGGASPLHF.

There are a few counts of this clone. Here the CDR3 DNA reads TGTGCCTGGAGTGAGCCCCCAAGTCTCCGCTCCTATAATTCACCCCTCCACTTT. Its translation is CAWSEPPSLRSYNSPLHF. The chain couples TRBV30 to TRBJ1-6; no firm D call. V was pared by 1 base and J by 0 bases, with 16 bases between. The germline V gene encodes CDR1 GTSNPN and CDR2 SVGIG (reference sequence). CDR3 length: 18 amino acids.